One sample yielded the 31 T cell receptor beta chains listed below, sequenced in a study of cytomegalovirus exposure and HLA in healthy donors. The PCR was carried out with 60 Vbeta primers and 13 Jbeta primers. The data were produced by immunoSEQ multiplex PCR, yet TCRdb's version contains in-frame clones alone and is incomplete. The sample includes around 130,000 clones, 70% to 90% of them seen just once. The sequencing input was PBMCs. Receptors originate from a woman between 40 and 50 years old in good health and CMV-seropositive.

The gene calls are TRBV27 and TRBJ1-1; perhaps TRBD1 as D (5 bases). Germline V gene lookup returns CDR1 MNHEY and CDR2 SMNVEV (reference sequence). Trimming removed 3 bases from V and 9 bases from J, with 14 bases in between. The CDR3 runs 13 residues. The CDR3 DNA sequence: TGTGCCAGCAGTTTCTGGGGGGGGGACCAAGCTTTCTTT. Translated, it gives CASSFWGGDQAFF.

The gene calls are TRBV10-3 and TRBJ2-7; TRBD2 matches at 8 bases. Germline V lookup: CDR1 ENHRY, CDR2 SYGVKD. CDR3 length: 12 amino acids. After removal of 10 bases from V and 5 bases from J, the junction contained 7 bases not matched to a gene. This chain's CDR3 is CATSGSPDEQYF. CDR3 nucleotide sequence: TGTGCCACCAGCGGGAGTCCCGACGAGCAGTACTTC.

The CDR3 region has the DNA TGTGCCAGCAGCGCGAGTACAGGGACCCATGGCTACACCTTC. Protein product: CASSASTGTHGYTF. J is TRBJ1-2 and V is TRBV7-9; TRBD1 might be the D (6 bases). Germline V gives CDR1 SEHNR, CDR2 FQNEAQ (reference sequence). The V end lost 5 bases, the J end lost 6 bases, and 16 bases lay between the germline ends. This CDR3 region has 14 residues.

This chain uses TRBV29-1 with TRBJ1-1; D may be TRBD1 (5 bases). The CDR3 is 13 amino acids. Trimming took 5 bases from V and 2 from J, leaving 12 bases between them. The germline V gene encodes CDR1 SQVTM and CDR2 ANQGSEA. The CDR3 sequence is CSVSTDFNTEAFF. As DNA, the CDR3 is TGCAGCGTTTCGACAGATTTCAACACTGAAGCTTTCTTT.

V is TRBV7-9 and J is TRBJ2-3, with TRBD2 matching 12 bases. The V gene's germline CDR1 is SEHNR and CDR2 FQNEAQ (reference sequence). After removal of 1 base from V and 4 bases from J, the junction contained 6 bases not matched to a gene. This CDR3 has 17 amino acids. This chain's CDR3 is CASSLGLAGGPADTQYF. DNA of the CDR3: TGTGCCAGCAGCTTAGGTCTAGCGGGAGGGCCAGCAGATACGCAGTATTTT. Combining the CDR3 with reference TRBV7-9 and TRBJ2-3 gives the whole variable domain DTGVSQNPRHKITKRGQNVTFRCDPISEHNRLYWYRQTLGQGPEFLTYFQNEAQLEKSRLLSDRFSAERPKGSFSTLEIQRTEQGDSAMYLCASSLGLAGGPADTQYFGPGTRLTVL.

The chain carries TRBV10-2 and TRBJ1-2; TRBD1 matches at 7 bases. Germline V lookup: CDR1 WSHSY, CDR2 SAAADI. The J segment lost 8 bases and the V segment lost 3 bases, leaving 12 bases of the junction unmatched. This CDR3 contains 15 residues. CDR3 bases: TGCGCCAGCAGTGACCCTTCCGAGGGGGCGAGAGGCTACACCTTC. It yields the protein CASSDPSEGARGYTF.

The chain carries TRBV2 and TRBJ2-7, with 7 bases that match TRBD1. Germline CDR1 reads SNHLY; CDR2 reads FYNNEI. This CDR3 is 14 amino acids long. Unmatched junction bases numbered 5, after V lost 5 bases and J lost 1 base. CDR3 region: CASSTGVGSYEQYF. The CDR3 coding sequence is TGTGCCAGCAGTACAGGGGTCGGGTCCTACGAGCAGTACTTC.

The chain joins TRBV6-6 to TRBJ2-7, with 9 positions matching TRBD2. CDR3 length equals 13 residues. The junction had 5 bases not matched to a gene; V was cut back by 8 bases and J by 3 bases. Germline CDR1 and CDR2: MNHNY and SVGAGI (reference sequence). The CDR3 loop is CASSRSGGYEQYF. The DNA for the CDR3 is TGTGCCAGCTCCCGTAGCGGGGGCTACGAGCAGTACTTC.

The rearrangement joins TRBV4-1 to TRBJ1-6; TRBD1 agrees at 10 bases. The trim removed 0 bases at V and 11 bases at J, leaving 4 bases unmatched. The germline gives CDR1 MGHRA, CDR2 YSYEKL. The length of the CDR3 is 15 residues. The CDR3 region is CASSQEDRGRAPLHF. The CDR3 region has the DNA TGCGCCAGCAGCCAAGAGGACAGGGGGAGGGCACCCCTCCACTTT.

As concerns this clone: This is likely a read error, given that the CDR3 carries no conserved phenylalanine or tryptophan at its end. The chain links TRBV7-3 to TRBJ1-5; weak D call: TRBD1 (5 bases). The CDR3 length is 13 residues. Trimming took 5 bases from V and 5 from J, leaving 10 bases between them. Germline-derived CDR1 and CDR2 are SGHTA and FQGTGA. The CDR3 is CASSPTGDQPQHL. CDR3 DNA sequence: TGTGCCAGCAGCCCTACGGGGGATCAGCCCCAGCATCTT.

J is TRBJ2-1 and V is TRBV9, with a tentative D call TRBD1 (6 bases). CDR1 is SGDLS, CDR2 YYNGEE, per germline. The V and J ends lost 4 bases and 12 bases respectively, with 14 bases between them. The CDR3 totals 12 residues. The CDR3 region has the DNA TGTGCCAGCAGCACCTTACAGGGTGGGCAGTTCTTC. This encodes CASSTLQGGQFF.

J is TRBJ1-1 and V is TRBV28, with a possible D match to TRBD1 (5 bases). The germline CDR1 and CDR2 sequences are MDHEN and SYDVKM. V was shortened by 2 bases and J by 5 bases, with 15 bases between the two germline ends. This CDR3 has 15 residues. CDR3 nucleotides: TGTGCCAGCAGTTTACGCGGGGGGATAGGTACTGAAGCTTTCTTT. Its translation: CASSLRGGIGTEAFF. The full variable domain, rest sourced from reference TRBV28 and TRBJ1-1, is DVKVTQSSRYLVKRTGEKVFLECVQDMDHENMFWYRQDPGLGLRLIYFSYDVKMKEKGDIPEGYSVSREKKERFSLILESASTNQTSMYLCASSLRGGIGTEAFFGQGTRLTVV.

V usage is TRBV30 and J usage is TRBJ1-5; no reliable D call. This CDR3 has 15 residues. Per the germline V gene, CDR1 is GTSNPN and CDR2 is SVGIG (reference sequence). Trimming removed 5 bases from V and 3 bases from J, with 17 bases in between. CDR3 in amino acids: CAWALTRGPNQPQHF. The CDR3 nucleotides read TGTGCCTGGGCTCTTACGCGCGGGCCCAATCAGCCCCAGCATTTT.

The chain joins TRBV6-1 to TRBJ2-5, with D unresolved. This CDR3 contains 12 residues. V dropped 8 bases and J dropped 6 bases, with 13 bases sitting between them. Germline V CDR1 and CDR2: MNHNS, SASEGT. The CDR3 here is CASYTGGKTQYF. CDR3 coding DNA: TGTGCCAGCTATACGGGTGGAAAGACCCAGTACTTC.

This CDR3 is CASSATVSSGNTIYF. In nucleotides, the CDR3 is TGCGCCAGCAGCGCGACAGTTTCCTCTGGAAACACCATATATTTT. This chain connects TRBV5-1 to TRBJ1-3, with a possible D match to TRBD1 (5 bases). Trimming took 4 bases from V and 0 from J, leaving 11 bases between them. The CDR3 runs 15 residues. The germline V gene encodes CDR1 SGHRS and CDR2 YFSETQ. The whole variable domain, filled in from reference TRBV5-1 and TRBJ1-3, reads KAGVTQTPRYLIKTRGQQVTLSCSPISGHRSVSWYQQTPGQGLQFLFEYFSETQRNKGNFPGRFSGRQFSNSRSEMNVSTLELGDSALYLCASSATVSSGNTIYFGEGSWLTVV.

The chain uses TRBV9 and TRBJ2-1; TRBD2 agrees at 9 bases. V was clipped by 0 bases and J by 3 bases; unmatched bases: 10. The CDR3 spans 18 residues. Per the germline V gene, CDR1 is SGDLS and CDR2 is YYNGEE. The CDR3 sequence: CASSVGQAGGGGYNEQFF. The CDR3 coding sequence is TGTGCCAGCAGCGTAGGGCAGGCGGGGGGGGGAGGCTACAATGAGCAGTTCTTC.

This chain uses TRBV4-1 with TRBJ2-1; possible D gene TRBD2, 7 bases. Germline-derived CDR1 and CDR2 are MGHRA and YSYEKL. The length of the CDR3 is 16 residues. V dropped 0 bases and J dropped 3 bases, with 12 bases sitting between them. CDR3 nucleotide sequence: TGCGCCAGCAGCCAAGAGGGGGCTAGCGGCTACAATGAGCAGTTCTTC. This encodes CASSQEGASGYNEQFF.

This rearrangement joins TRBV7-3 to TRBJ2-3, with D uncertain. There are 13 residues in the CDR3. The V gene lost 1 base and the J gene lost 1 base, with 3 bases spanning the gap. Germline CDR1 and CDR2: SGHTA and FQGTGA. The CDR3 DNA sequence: TGTGCCAGCAGCTTAATCGGCACAGATACGCAGTATTTT. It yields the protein CASSLIGTDTQYF.

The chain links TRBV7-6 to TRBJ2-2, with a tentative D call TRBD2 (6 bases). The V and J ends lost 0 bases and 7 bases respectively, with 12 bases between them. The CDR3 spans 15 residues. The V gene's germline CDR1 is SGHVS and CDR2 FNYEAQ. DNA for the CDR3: TGTGCCAGCAGCTTAGCGGGGAGGCATGACGGGGAGCTGTTTTTT. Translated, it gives CASSLAGRHDGELFF.

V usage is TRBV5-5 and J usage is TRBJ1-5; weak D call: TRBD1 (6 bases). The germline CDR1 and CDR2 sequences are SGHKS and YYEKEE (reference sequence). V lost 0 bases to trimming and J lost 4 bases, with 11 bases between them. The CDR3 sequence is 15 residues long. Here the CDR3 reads CASSLVGGRNQPQHF. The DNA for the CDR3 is TGTGCCAGCAGCTTGGTAGGGGGAAGGAATCAGCCCCAGCATTTT.

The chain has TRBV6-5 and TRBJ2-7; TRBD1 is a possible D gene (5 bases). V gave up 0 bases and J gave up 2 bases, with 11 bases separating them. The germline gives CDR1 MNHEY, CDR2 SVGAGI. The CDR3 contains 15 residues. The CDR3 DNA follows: TGTGCCAGCAGTTACTCGTTCCAGGGCCCCTACGAGCAGTACTTC. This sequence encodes CASSYSFQGPYEQYF.

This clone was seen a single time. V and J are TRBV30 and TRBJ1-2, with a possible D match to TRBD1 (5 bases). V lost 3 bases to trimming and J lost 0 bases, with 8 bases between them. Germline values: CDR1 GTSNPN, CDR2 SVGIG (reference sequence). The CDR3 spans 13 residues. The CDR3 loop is CAWRLTANYGYTF. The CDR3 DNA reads TGTGCCTGGAGACTGACAGCTAACTATGGCTACACCTTC.

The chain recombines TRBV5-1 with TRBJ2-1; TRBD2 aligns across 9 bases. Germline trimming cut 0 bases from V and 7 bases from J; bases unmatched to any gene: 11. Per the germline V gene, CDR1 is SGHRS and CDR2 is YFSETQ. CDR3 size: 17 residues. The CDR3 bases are TGCGCCAGCAGCTTGGGACTAGCGGCAATCCTTACAAATGAGCAGTTCTTC. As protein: CASSLGLAAILTNEQFF.

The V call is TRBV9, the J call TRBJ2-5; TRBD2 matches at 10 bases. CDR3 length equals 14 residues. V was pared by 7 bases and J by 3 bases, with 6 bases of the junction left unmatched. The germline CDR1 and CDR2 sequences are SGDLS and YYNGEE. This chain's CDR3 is CASGAGGPEETQYF. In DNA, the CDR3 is TGTGCCAGCGGAGCGGGAGGGCCGGAAGAGACCCAGTACTTC.

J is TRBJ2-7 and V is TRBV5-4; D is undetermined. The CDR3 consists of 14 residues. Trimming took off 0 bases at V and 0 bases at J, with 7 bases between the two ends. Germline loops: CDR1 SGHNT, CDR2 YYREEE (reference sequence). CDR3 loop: CASSLAQPSYEQYF. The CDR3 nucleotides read TGTGCCAGCAGCTTGGCACAGCCCTCCTACGAGCAGTACTTC.

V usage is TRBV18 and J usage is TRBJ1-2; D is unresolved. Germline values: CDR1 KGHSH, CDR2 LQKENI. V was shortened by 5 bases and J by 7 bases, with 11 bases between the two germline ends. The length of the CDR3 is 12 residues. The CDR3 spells CASSAFSGGYTF. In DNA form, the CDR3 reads TGTGCCAGCTCAGCCTTCAGTGGTGGCTACACCTTC.

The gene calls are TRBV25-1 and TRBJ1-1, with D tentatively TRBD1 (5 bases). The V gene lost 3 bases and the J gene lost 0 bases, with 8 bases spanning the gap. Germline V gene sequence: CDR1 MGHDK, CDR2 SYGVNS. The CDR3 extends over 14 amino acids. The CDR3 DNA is TGTGCCAGCAGTGACTGGACACTGAACACTGAAGCTTTCTTT. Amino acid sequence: CASSDWTLNTEAFF.

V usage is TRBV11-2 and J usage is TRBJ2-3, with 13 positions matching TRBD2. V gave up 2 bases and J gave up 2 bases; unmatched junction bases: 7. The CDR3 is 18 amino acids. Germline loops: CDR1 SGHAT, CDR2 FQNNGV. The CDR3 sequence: CASSLRTSGRGPTDTQYF. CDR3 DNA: TGTGCCAGCAGCTTACGTACTAGCGGGAGGGGTCCCACAGATACGCAGTATTTT. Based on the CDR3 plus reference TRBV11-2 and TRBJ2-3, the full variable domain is EAGVAQSPRYKIIEKRQSVAFWCNPISGHATLYWYQQILGQGPKLLIQFQNNGVVDDSQLPKDRFSAERLKGVDSTLKIQPAKLEDSAVYLCASSLRTSGRGPTDTQYFGPGTRLTVL.

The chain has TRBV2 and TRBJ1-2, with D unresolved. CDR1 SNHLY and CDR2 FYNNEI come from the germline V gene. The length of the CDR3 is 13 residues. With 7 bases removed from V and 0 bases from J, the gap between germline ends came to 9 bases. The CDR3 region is CASKEAPNYGYTF. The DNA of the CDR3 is TGTGCCAGCAAAGAGGCCCCTAACTATGGCTACACCTTC.

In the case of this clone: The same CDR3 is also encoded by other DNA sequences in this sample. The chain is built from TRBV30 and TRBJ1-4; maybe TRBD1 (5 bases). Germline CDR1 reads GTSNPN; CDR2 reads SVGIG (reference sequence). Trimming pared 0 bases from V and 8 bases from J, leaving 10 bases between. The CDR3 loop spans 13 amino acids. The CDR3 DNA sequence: TGTGCCTGGAGTGTACCAGGGCGGGAAAAACTGTTTTTT. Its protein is CAWSVPGREKLFF. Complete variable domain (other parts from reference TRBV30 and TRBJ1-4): SQTIHQWPATLVQPVGSPLSLECTVEGTSNPNLYWYRQAAGRGLQLLFYSVGIGQISSEVPQNLSASRPQDRQFILSSKKLLLSDSGFYLCAWSVPGREKLFFGSGTQLSVL.

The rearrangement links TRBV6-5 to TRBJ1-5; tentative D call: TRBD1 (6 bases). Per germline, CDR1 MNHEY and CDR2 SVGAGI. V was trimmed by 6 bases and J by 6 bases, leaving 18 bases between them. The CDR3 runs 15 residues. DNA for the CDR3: TGTGCCAGCAGCCCCACAGGGCGTCCCAGTCAGCCCCAGCATTTT. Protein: CASSPTGRPSQPQHF.